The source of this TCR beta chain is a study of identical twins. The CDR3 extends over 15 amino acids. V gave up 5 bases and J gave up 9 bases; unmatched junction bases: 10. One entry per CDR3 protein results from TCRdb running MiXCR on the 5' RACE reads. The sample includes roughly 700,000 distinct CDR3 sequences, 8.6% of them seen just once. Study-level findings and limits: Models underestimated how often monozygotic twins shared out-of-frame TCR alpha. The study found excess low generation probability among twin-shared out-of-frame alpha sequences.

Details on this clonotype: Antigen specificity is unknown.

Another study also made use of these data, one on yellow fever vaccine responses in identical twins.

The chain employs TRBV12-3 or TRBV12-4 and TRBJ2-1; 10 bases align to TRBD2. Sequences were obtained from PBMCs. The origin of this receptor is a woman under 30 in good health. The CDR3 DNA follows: TGTGCCAGCAGTGATCTAGCGGGAGTTGACGCTGAGCAGTTCTTC. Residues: CASSDLAGVDAEQFF.